The T cell receptor (beta chain) under discussion was sequenced for a study of cytomegalovirus exposure and HLA in healthy donors. Across the study: In terms of ancestry, the Caucasian-associated cluster contained 81% of the approximately 400 genotyped donors.

Turning to this clone: No antigen is known for it.

PCR involved 60 Vbeta and 13 Jbeta primers. Sequencing was performed with immunoSEQ multiplex PCR; in TCRdb, only in-frame clones are kept and a portion is missing. The sample has 85,000 to 110,000 clones, and its top ten clones hold about 3%. Study-level results: DRB1 had the most TCR associations and HLA-C the fewest, a later analysis found, with rates varying by HLA locus. Confirmation was obtained in vitro that a few CMV-associated chains are specific for CMV antigens. Serostatus for CMV was the only available immune exposure information.

V dropped 2 bases and J dropped 11 bases, with 9 bases sitting between them. This CDR3 is built from 11 residues. Germline V gives CDR1 KGHSH, CDR2 LQKENI. J is TRBJ1-1 and V is TRBV18; maybe TRBD1 (5 bases). The receptor's source is a man aged 40-49 years in good health and CMV-seronegative. Source material: PBMCs. CDR3 nucleotide sequence: TGTGCCAGCTCACCAGAACAGGTGGCTTTCTTT. Translating gives CASSPEQVAFF.